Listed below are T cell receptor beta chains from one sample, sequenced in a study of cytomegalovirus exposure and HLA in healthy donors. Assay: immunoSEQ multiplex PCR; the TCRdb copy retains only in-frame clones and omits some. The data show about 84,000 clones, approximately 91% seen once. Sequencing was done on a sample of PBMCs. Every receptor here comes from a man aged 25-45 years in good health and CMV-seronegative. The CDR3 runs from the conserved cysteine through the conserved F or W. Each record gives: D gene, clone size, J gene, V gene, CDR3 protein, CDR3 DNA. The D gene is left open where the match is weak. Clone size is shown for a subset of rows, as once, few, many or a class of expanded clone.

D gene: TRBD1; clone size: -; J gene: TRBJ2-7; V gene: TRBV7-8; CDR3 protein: CASSHGQDYEQYF; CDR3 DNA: TGTGCCAGCAGCCACGGACAGGACTACGAGCAGTACTTC
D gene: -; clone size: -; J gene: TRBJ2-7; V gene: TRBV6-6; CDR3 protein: CASSHGSSYEQYF; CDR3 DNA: TGTGCCAGCAGCCATGGTAGCTCCTACGAGCAGTACTTC
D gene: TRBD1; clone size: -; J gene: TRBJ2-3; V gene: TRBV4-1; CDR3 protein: CASSQTGGGTDTQYF; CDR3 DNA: TGCGCCAGCAGCCAGACAGGGGGAGGCACAGATACGCAGTATTTT
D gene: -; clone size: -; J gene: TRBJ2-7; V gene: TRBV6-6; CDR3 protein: CASRTDRPYEQYF; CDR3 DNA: TGTGCCAGCAGGACGGACAGACCGTACGAGCAGTACTTC
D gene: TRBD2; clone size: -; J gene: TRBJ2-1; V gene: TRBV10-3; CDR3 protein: CAISATSGSSYNEQFF; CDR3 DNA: TGTGCCATCAGTGCAACTAGCGGGAGCTCCTACAATGAGCAGTTCTTC
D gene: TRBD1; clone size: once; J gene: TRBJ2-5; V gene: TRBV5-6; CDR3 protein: CASRTGGMSEETQYF; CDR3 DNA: TGTGCCAGCAGGACAGGGGGTATGTCAGAAGAGACCCAGTACTTC
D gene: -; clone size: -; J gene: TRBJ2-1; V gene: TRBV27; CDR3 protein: CASSLPGHNHEQFF; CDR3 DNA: TGTGCCAGCAGTTTACCTGGGCATAACCATGAGCAGTTCTTC
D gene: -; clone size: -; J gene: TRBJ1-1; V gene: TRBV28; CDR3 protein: CASSSAGNTEAFF; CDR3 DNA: TGTGCCAGCAGTTCAGCGGGGAACACTGAAGCTTTCTTT
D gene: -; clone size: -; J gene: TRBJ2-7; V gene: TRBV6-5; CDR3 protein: CASSYSNEQYF; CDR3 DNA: TGTGCCAGCAGTTACTCTAACGAGCAGTACTTC
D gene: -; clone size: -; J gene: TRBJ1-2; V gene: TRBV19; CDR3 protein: CASTDGGANYGYTF; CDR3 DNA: TGTGCCAGTACCGATGGGGGGGCTAACTATGGCTACACCTTC
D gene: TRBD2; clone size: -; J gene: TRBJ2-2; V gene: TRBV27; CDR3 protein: CASSLEGTSGGSRLFF; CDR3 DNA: TGTGCCAGCAGTTTAGAGGGGACTAGCGGGGGTTCGAGGCTGTTTTTT
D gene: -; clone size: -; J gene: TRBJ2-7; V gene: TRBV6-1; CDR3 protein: CASSVALASEQYF; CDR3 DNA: TGTGCCAGCAGCGTAGCGTTGGCGTCCGAGCAGTACTTC
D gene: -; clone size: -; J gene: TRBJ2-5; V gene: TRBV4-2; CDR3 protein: CASSQEEGWETQYF; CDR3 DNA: TGTGCCAGCAGCCAAGAGGAGGGTTGGGAGACCCAGTACTTC
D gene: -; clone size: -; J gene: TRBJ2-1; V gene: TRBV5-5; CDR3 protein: CASSDRSGEQFF; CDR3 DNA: TGTGCCAGCAGCGACAGGAGCGGTGAGCAGTTCTTC
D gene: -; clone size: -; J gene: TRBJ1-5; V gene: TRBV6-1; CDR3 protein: CASSPSGRSNQPQHF; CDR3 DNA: TGTGCCAGCAGTCCCTCGGGGAGGAGCAATCAGCCCCAGCATTTT
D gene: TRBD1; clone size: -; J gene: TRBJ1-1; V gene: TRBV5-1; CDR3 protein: CASSLMGQQNTEAFF; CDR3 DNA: TGCGCCAGCAGCTTGATGGGACAGCAAAACACTGAAGCTTTCTTT
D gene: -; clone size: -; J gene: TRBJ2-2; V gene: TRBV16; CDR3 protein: CASSQSLQTQLLPTGELFF; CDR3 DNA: TGTGCCAGCAGCCAATCCCTCCAGACCCAACTATTACCCACCGGGGAGCTGTTTTTT
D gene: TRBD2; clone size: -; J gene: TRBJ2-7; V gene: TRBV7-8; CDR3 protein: CASSQGSLAGGPAEQYF; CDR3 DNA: TGTGCCAGCAGTCAGGGGTCCCTAGCGGGAGGTCCGGCCGAGCAGTACTTC
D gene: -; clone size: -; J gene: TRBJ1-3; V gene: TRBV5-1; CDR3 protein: CASSWEGGFSGNTIYF; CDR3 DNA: TGCGCCAGCAGCTGGGAGGGGGGATTCTCTGGAAACACCATATATTTT
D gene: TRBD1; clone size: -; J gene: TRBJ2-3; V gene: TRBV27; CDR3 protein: CASSLTSGGMDTQYF; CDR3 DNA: TGTGCCAGCAGTTTAACGTCAGGGGGCATGGATACGCAGTATTTT
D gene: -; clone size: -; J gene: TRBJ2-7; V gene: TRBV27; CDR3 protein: CASSSRWTELSYEQYF; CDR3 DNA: TGTGCCAGCAGCTCAAGATGGACAGAACTCTCCTACGAGCAGTACTTC
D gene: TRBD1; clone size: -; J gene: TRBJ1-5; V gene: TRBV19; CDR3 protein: CASRPTRQGYQPQHF; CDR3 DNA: TGTGCCAGTAGACCTACCCGACAGGGATATCAGCCCCAGCATTTT
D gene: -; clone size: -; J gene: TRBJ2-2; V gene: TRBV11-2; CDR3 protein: CASSLGLTTGELFF; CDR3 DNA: TGTGCCAGCAGCTTAGGGCTCACCACCGGGGAGCTGTTTTTT
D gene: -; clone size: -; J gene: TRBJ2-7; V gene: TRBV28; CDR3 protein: CASSTRDSTYEQYF; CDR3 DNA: TGTGCCAGCAGTACGCGGGACTCCACCTACGAGCAGTACTTC
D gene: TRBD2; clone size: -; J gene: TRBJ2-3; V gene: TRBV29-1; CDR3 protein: CSVDLLAGAADTQYF; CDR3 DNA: TGCAGCGTTGATCTTCTAGCGGGAGCGGCAGATACGCAGTATTTT
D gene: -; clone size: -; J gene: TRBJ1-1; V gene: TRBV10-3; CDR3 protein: CAITWTENTEAFF; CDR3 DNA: TGTGCCATCACCTGGACAGAGAACACTGAAGCTTTCTTT
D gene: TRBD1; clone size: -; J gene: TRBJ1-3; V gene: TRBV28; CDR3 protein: CASSLFGWGTGFQSGNTIYF; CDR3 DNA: TGTGCCAGCAGTTTATTCGGGTGGGGGACAGGGTTTCAATCCGGAAACACCATATATTTT
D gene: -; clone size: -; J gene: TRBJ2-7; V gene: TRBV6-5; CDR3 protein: CASSLLGSSYEQYF; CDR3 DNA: TGTGCCAGCAGTTTACTCGGGTCCTCCTACGAGCAGTACTTC
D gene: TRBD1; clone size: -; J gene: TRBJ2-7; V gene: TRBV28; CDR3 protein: CASRPRDRVYEQYF; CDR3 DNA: TGTGCCAGCAGACCAAGGGACAGGGTATACGAGCAGTACTTC
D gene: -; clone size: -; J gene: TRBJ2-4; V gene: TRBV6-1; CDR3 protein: CASSELGVLAKNIQYF; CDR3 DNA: TGTGCCAGCAGTGAATTAGGGGTGTTAGCCAAAAACATTCAGTACTTC
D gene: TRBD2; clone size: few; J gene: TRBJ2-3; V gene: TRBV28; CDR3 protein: CASSLFGRIAGETSTDTQYF; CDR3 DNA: TGTGCCAGCAGTTTATTCGGCAGGATAGCGGGGGAGACAAGCACAGATACGCAGTATTTT
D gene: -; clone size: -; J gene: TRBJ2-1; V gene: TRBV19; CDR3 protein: CASSIRNEQFF; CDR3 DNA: TGTGCCAGTAGTATACGCAATGAGCAGTTCTTC
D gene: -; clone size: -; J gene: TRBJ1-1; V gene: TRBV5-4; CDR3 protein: CASAAGGDTEAFF; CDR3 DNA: TGTGCCAGCGCGGCGGGGGGAGACACTGAAGCTTTCTTT
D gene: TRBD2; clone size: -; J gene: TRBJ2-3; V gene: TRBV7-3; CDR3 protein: CASSKGLAGASTDTQYF; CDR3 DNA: TGTGCCAGCAGCAAGGGACTAGCGGGAGCGAGCACAGATACGCAGTATTTT
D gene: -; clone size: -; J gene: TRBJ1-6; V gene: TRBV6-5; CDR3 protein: CASTPTGISPLHF; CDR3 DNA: TGTGCCAGCACCCCTACAGGGATTTCACCCCTCCACTTT
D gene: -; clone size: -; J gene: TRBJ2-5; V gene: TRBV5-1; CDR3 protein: CASSEPTGRIVEETQYF; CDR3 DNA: TGCGCCAGCAGCGAACCAACAGGGCGGATAGTGGAAGAGACCCAGTACTTC
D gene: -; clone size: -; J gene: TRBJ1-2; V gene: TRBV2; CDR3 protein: CASSVLGGFEGYTF; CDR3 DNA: TGTGCCAGCAGTGTACTTGGGGGGTTTGAAGGCTACACCTTC
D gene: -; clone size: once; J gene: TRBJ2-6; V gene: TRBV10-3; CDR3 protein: CAISESTRVYGANVLTF; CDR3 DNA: TGTGCCATCAGTGAGTCGACTCGTGTCTATGGGGCCAACGTCCTGACTTTC
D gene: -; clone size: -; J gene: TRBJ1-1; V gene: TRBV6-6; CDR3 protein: CASSPLRGGTEAFF; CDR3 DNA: TGTGCCAGCAGTCCCCTGAGGGGAGGCACTGAAGCTTTCTTT
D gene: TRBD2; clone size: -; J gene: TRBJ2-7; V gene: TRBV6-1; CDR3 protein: CASSGETSGGYEQYF; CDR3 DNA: TGTGCCAGCAGTGGAGAGACTAGCGGGGGCTACGAGCAGTACTTC
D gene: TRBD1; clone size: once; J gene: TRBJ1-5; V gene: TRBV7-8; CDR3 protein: CASSLVYRGRNQPQHF; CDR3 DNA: TGTGCCAGCAGCTTAGTTTACAGGGGCCGCAATCAGCCCCAGCATTTT
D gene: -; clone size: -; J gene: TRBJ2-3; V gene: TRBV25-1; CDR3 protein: CASSEARRADTQYF; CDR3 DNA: TGTGCCAGCAGTGAGGCGAGGAGGGCAGATACGCAGTATTTT
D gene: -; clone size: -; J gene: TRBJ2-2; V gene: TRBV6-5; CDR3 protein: CASRQNTGELFF; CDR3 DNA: TGTGCCAGCAGACAGAACACCGGGGAGCTGTTTTTT
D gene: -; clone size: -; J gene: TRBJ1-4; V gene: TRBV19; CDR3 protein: CASSILGAGEKLFF; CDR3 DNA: TGTGCCAGTAGTATTTTGGGGGCCGGTGAAAAACTGTTTTTT
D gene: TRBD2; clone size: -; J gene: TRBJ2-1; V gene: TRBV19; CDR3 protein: CASRRTGTSGGFNEQFF; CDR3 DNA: TGTGCCAGTAGAAGAACCGGGACTAGCGGGGGATTCAATGAGCAGTTCTTC
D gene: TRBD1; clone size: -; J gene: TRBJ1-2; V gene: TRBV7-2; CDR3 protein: CASSRDRYYFGYTF; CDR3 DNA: TGTGCCAGCAGCCGGGACAGGTACTACTTTGGCTACACCTTC
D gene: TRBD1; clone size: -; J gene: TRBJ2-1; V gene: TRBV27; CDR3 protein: CASSYRGLRSEQFF; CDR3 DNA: TGTGCCAGCAGTTACAGGGGGCTTAGGAGTGAGCAGTTCTTC
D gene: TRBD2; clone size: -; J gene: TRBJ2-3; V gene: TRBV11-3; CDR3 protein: CASSPGIGGTASTDTQYF; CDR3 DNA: TGTGCCAGCAGTCCGGGGATCGGGGGGACCGCCTCCACAGATACGCAGTATTTT
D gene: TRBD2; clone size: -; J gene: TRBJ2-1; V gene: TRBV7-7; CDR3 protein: CASSPLGGGTYNEQFF; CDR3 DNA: TGTGCTAGCAGCCCCCTCGGGGGAGGGACCTACAATGAGCAGTTCTTC
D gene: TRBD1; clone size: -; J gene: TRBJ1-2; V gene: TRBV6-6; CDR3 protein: CASSYGGQGVGGYTF; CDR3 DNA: TGTGCCAGCAGTTACGGGGGACAGGGGGTTGGAGGCTACACCTTC
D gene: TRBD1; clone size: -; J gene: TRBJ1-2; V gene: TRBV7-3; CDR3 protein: CASSRTGRSGYTF; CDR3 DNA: TGTGCCAGCAGCCGGACAGGGCGTAGCGGCTACACCTTC
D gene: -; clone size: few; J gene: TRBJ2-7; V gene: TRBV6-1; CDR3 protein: CASSAEASYEQYF; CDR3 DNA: TGTGCCAGCAGTGCCGAGGCCTCCTACGAGCAGTACTTC
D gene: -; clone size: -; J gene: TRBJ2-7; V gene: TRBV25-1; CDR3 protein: CASSEVSSYEQYF; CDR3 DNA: TGTGCCAGCAGTGAGGTCAGCTCCTACGAGCAGTACTTC
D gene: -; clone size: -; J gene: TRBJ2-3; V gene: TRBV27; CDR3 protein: CASSSGFHTDTQYF; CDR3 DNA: TGTGCCAGCAGTTCCGGTTTCCACACAGATACGCAGTATTTT
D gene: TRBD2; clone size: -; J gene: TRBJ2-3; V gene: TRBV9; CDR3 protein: CASSKLAGAATDTQYF; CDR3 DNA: TGTGCCAGCAGCAAACTAGCGGGAGCCGCGACAGATACGCAGTATTTT
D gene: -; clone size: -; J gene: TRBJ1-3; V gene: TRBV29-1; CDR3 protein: CSATPFSGNTIYF; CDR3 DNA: TGCAGCGCCACTCCCTTCTCTGGAAACACCATATATTTT
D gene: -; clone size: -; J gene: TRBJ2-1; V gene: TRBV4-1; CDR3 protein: CASSQVIGGPPFSWPYNEQFF; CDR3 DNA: TGCGCCAGCAGCCAAGTGATAGGCGGGCCGCCATTTTCGTGGCCCTACAATGAGCAGTTCTTC
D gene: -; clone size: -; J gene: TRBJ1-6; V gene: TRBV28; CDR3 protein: CASRPGSSYNSPLHF; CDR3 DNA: TGTGCCAGCAGGCCCGGTAGCTCCTATAATTCACCCCTCCACTTT
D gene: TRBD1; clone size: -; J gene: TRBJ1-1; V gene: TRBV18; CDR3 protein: CASSPRSGTGGLGTEAFF; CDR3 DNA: TGTGCCAGCTCACCACGTTCTGGGACAGGGGGCTTGGGCACTGAAGCTTTCTTT